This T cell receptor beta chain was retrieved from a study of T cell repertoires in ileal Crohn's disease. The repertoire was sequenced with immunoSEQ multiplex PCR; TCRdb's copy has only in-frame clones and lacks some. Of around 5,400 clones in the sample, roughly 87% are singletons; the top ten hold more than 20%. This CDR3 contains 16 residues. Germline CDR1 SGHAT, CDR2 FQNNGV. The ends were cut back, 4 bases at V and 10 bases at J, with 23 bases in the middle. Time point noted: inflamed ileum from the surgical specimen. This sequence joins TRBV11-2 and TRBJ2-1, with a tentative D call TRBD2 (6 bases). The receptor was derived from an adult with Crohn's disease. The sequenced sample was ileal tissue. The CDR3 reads CASSSRDSPRVIEQFF. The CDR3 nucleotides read TGTGCCAGCAGCTCTCGGGACTCCCCTCGAGTCATAGAGCAGTTCTTC.